This T cell receptor beta chain was profiled in a study of cytomegalovirus exposure and HLA in healthy donors. It was with 60 Vbeta and 13 Jbeta primers that the PCR ran. The repertoire was sequenced with immunoSEQ multiplex PCR; TCRdb's copy has only in-frame clones and lacks some. The table records fewer than 110,000 clones, around 76% of them present only once. Germline V gene sequence: CDR1 SGHRS, CDR2 YFSETQ. This CDR3 spans 15 amino acids. V gave up 0 bases and J gave up 2 bases, with 9 bases separating them. The rearrangement joins TRBV5-1 to TRBJ1-5; D remains unclear. The source is a man aged 18 to 35 in good health and CMV-seronegative. Sequenced: PBMCs. CDR3: CASSLGGRGNQPQHF. The CDR3 DNA sequence: TGCGCCAGCAGCTTGGGCGGGAGGGGCAATCAGCCCCAGCATTTT.